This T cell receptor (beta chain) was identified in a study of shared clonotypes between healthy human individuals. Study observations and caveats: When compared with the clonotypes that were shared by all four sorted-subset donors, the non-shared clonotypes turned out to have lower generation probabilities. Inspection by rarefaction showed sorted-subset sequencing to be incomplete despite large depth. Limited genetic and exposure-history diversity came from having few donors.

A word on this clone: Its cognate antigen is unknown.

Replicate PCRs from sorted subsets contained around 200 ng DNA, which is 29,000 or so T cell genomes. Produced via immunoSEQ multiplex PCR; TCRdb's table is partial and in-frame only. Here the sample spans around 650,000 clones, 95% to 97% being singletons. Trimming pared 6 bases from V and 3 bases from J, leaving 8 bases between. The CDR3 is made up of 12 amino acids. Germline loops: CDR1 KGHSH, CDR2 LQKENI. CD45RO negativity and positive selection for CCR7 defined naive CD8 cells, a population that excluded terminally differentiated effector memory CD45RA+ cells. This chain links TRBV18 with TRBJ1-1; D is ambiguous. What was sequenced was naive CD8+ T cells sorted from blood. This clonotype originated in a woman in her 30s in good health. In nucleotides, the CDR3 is TGTGCCAGCTCGCTCGACTACACTGAAGCTTTCTTT. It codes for CASSLDYTEAFF. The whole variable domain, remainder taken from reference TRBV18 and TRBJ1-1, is NAGVMQNPRHLVRRRGQEARLRCSPMKGHSHVYWYRQLPEEGLKFMVYLQKENIIDESGMPKERFSAEFPKEGPSILRIQQVVRGDSAAYFCASSLDYTEAFFGQGTRLTVV.